This is a list of T cell receptor beta chains from one sample in a study of type 1 and type 2 diabetes patients. Each CDR3 protein gets one entry after TCRdb re-called the multiplex PCR reads with MiXCR. The data contain more than 250,000 distinct CDR3 sequences, around 47% of them seen just once; the ten biggest clones take up approximately 13%. Sequenced sample: peripheral blood mononuclear cells (PBMCs). These receptor sequences come from a man younger than 35 with type 2 diabetes. Both conserved end residues are part of each CDR3. D genes are given only for firm matches. Clone size is shown for a subset of rows, as once, few, many or a class of expanded clone.

clone_size: many
d_call: NA
j_call: TRBJ1-1
v_call: TRBV29-1
cdr3_nt: TGCAGCGTTGAAGATAACAGGGCAAGAGAAGCTTTCTTT
cdr3_aa: CSVEDNRAREAFF

clone_size: NA
d_call: NA
j_call: TRBJ1-1
v_call: TRBV7-2
cdr3_nt: TGTGCCAGCAGCACGACAGTTTACACTGAAGCTTTCTTT
cdr3_aa: CASSTTVYTEAFF

clone_size: NA
d_call: TRBD1
j_call: TRBJ1-1
v_call: TRBV28
cdr3_nt: TGTGCCAGCAGTCCCCGGACGCAACAGGGGGAAGCTTTCTTT
cdr3_aa: CASSPRTQQGEAFF

clone_size: NA
d_call: TRBD2
j_call: TRBJ2-7
v_call: TRBV6-5
cdr3_nt: TGTGCCAGCAGTTACTCGGGGAGGGCCAACGAGCAGTACTTC
cdr3_aa: CASSYSGRANEQYF

clone_size: NA
d_call: TRBD1
j_call: TRBJ2-6
v_call: TRBV28
cdr3_nt: TGTGCCAGCAGACTCGGACAGGGGAGACCTGGGGCCAACGTCCTGACTTTC
cdr3_aa: CASRLGQGRPGANVLTF

clone_size: many
d_call: NA
j_call: TRBJ2-7
v_call: TRBV2
cdr3_nt: TGTGCCAGCAGTGAAGCCGGGTTTGGGAACTACGAGCAGTACTTC
cdr3_aa: CASSEAGFGNYEQYF

clone_size: NA
d_call: TRBD1
j_call: TRBJ1-4
v_call: TRBV7-2
cdr3_nt: TGTGCCAGCAGCTCGTACGGGACAGAAGAAAAACTGTTTTTT
cdr3_aa: CASSSYGTEEKLFF

clone_size: NA
d_call: NA
j_call: TRBJ1-6
v_call: TRBV27
cdr3_nt: TGTGCCACCTCCCGATATATTAACAGGGTTGATTCACCCCTCCACTTT
cdr3_aa: CATSRYINRVDSPLHF

clone_size: NA
d_call: NA
j_call: TRBJ2-6
v_call: TRBV11-1
cdr3_nt: TGTGCCAGCAGTGGGGCCGGGGCCAACGTCCTGACTTTC
cdr3_aa: CASSGAGANVLTF

clone_size: NA
d_call: TRBD2
j_call: TRBJ2-3
v_call: TRBV19
cdr3_nt: TGTGCCAGTAGTCCGCGGGGGGGCCTTCAGTATTTT
cdr3_aa: CASSPRGGLQYF

clone_size: NA
d_call: NA
j_call: TRBJ1-1
v_call: TRBV4-1
cdr3_nt: TGCGCCAGCAGCCAAGGCCTGGCAGGGTATACGCCAGGCACTGAAGCTTTCTTT
cdr3_aa: CASSQGLAGYTPGTEAFF

clone_size: NA
d_call: NA
j_call: TRBJ2-3
v_call: TRBV6-1
cdr3_nt: TGTGCCAGCAGTTTAGGCCTGGGTACGCAGTATTTT
cdr3_aa: CASSLGLGTQYF

clone_size: few
d_call: TRBD1
j_call: TRBJ2-1
v_call: TRBV29-1
cdr3_nt: TGCAGCGCAAGGACAGGGGGCAGGAATGAGCAGTTCTTC
cdr3_aa: CSARTGGRNEQFF

clone_size: few
d_call: NA
j_call: TRBJ1-5
v_call: TRBV19
cdr3_nt: TGTGCCACCAAGGACCGTCCTTATAGCAATCAGCCCCAGCATTTT
cdr3_aa: CATKDRPYSNQPQHF

clone_size: few
d_call: TRBD1
j_call: TRBJ2-1
v_call: TRBV10-2
cdr3_nt: TGCGCCAGCAGTGTGGGACAGACAAACAATGAGCAGTTCTTC
cdr3_aa: CASSVGQTNNEQFF

clone_size: once
d_call: NA
j_call: TRBJ1-5
v_call: TRBV6-6
cdr3_nt: TGTGCCAGCAGGTCAACGGGTCCGCAAATTAATCAGCCCCAGCATTTT
cdr3_aa: CASRSTGPQINQPQHF

clone_size: NA
d_call: NA
j_call: TRBJ2-3
v_call: TRBV7-6
cdr3_nt: TGTGCGAGCAGCTTGAGGGAAGGGGTGGGAGATACGCAGTATTTT
cdr3_aa: CASSLREGVGDTQYF

clone_size: once
d_call: NA
j_call: TRBJ1-6
v_call: TRBV27
cdr3_nt: TGTGCCAGCAGTTGGGGGGACTCACCCCTCCACTTT
cdr3_aa: CASSWGDSPLHF

clone_size: NA
d_call: NA
j_call: TRBJ1-6
v_call: TRBV6-5
cdr3_nt: TGTGCCAGCAGTTACTCAGTCCCAGGGGATAATTCACCCCTCCACTTT
cdr3_aa: CASSYSVPGDNSPLHF

clone_size: NA
d_call: NA
j_call: TRBJ2-7
v_call: TRBV29-1
cdr3_nt: TGCAGTGGAGGGGAGAAATCCTACGAGCAGTACTTC
cdr3_aa: CSGGEKSYEQYF

clone_size: few
d_call: NA
j_call: TRBJ1-1
v_call: TRBV10-2
cdr3_nt: TGCGCCAGCAGTTCTTTAACAGGCCGCGGCGGTACTGAAGCTTTCTTT
cdr3_aa: CASSSLTGRGGTEAFF

clone_size: many
d_call: NA
j_call: TRBJ2-7
v_call: TRBV30
cdr3_nt: TGTGCCTGGAGTGAGATCGGCGAGCAGTACTTC
cdr3_aa: CAWSEIGEQYF

clone_size: NA
d_call: NA
j_call: TRBJ1-1
v_call: TRBV20-1
cdr3_nt: TGCAGTGCCCACCCCCATCCGGGTTTAGGAACTGAAGCTTTCTTT
cdr3_aa: CSAHPHPGLGTEAFF

clone_size: many
d_call: NA
j_call: TRBJ2-2
v_call: TRBV7-2
cdr3_nt: TGTGCCAGCAGCCTCGGGGCAGGGACCGGGGAGCTGTTTTTT
cdr3_aa: CASSLGAGTGELFF

clone_size: NA
d_call: NA
j_call: TRBJ1-2
v_call: TRBV5-1
cdr3_nt: TGCGCCAGCAGACAAAACAGGAACTATGGCTACACCTTC
cdr3_aa: CASRQNRNYGYTF

clone_size: NA
d_call: NA
j_call: TRBJ2-6
v_call: TRBV6-1
cdr3_nt: TGTGCCAGCATTGGGGGCTCCCCTGGGGCCAACGTCCTGACTTTC
cdr3_aa: CASIGGSPGANVLTF

clone_size: NA
d_call: NA
j_call: TRBJ2-3
v_call: TRBV9
cdr3_nt: TGTGCCAGCAGCGTAGGGTCCGTGTTAGCCGTCACAGATACGCAGTATTTT
cdr3_aa: CASSVGSVLAVTDTQYF

clone_size: NA
d_call: NA
j_call: TRBJ2-5
v_call: TRBV6-6
cdr3_nt: TGTGCCAGCAGTTTATCGGTTTCAGAGACCCAGTACTTC
cdr3_aa: CASSLSVSETQYF

clone_size: NA
d_call: NA
j_call: TRBJ2-7
v_call: TRBV6-5
cdr3_nt: TGTGCCAGCAGTTATGGCCGGGGTACCTACGAGCAGTACTTC
cdr3_aa: CASSYGRGTYEQYF

clone_size: few
d_call: NA
j_call: TRBJ1-2
v_call: TRBV24-1
cdr3_nt: TGTGCCACCAGTGATCCTGGCAACTACTATGGCTACACCTTC
cdr3_aa: CATSDPGNYYGYTF

clone_size: few
d_call: NA
j_call: TRBJ2-5
v_call: TRBV24-1
cdr3_nt: TGTGCCACCAGTGATTTGGGGACATGGCTAGAGACCCAGTACTTC
cdr3_aa: CATSDLGTWLETQYF

clone_size: few
d_call: NA
j_call: TRBJ2-5
v_call: TRBV10-3
cdr3_nt: TGTGCCATCAAAACAGGGATGGGGGAGACCCAGTACTTC
cdr3_aa: CAIKTGMGETQYF

clone_size: NA
d_call: NA
j_call: TRBJ1-2
v_call: TRBV20-1
cdr3_nt: TGCAGTGCTAGAGATCGGACGGTTGGCAACTATGGCTACACCTTC
cdr3_aa: CSARDRTVGNYGYTF

clone_size: few
d_call: TRBD1
j_call: TRBJ1-2
v_call: TRBV7-2
cdr3_nt: TGTGCCAGCAGCTTAGTTGCGCTTGGGACAGGGGGACGCTATGGCTACACCTTC
cdr3_aa: CASSLVALGTGGRYGYTF

clone_size: few
d_call: TRBD1
j_call: TRBJ1-2
v_call: TRBV20-1
cdr3_nt: TGCAGTGCAGGAGGACAGGGAGGGGAAGGCTACACCTTC
cdr3_aa: CSAGGQGGEGYTF

clone_size: few
d_call: TRBD1
j_call: TRBJ1-1
v_call: TRBV20-1
cdr3_nt: TGCAGTGCCCGGGACAGATGGGACACTGAAGCTTTCTTT
cdr3_aa: CSARDRWDTEAFF

clone_size: NA
d_call: TRBD2
j_call: TRBJ2-2
v_call: TRBV7-6
cdr3_nt: TGTGCCAGCAGCTGGAGTGGCGGGAGATACGGCGGGGAGCTGTTTTTT
cdr3_aa: CASSWSGGRYGGELFF

clone_size: NA
d_call: NA
j_call: TRBJ1-6
v_call: TRBV12-3/TRBV12-4
cdr3_nt: TGTGCCAGCAGTTTAGGGGGACAAAATCCACCCCTCCACTTT
cdr3_aa: CASSLGGQNPPLHF

clone_size: few
d_call: NA
j_call: TRBJ2-1
v_call: TRBV5-1
cdr3_nt: TGCGCCAGCAGCTTGGTGAGGGACCCCCTTCCGTTCTTC
cdr3_aa: CASSLVRDPLPFF

clone_size: few
d_call: NA
j_call: TRBJ2-3
v_call: TRBV7-2
cdr3_nt: TGTGCCAGCAGCTTAGCGGTTCAGAGGGATACGCAGTATTTT
cdr3_aa: CASSLAVQRDTQYF